This is a list of T cell receptor beta chains from one sample in a study of Graves' ophthalmopathy and Graves' hyperthyroidism. TCRdb re-derived calls from the multiplex PCR reads in MiXCR, one entry per CDR3 protein. Here the sample spans fewer than 650,000 distinct CDR3 sequences, around a fifth being singletons. Specimen: peripheral blood. These receptors were taken from a woman in her late teens or twenties with stable Graves' hyperthyroidism. Some clones in this sample may be carry-over from other donors' samples. CDR3s include the opening cysteine and the closing phenylalanine or tryptophan. Each record gives: J gene, clone size, V gene, D gene, CDR3 protein, CDR3 DNA. A D gene is named only where the DNA matches it firmly. Clone size appears in some rows only: once, few, many, or a class for an expanded clone.

>TRBJ2-7|many|TRBV12-3/TRBV12-4|.
CASSLTDYNYYEQYF
TGTGCCAGCAGTTTAACGGACTACAACTACTACGAGCAGTACTTC
>TRBJ2-2|many|TRBV5-1|TRBD2
CASSVTSGSGSGELFF
TGCGCCAGCAGCGTTACTAGCGGGAGTGGAAGCGGGGAGCTGTTTTTT
>TRBJ1-2|many|TRBV12-3/TRBV12-4|.
CASSLVPWADYGYTF
TGTGCCAGCAGTTTGGTACCCTGGGCTGACTATGGCTACACCTTC
>TRBJ2-3|.|TRBV11-1|.
CASSRPKVGVRVTDTQYF
TGTGCCAGCAGCCGACCCAAGGTCGGGGTAAGAGTCACAGATACGCAGTATTTT
>TRBJ1-2|many|TRBV13|.
CASSLGGVPGYTF
TGTGCCAGCAGCTTAGGGGGTGTTCCTGGCTACACCTTC
>TRBJ1-1|.|TRBV3-1|.
CASSQDLQLNTEAFF
TGTGCCAGCAGCCAAGACTTACAGCTGAACACTGAAGCTTTCTTT
>TRBJ1-3|many|TRBV7-6|.
CASSTRRISGNTIYF
TGTGCCAGCAGCACCCGACGGATTTCTGGAAACACCATATATTTT
>TRBJ1-1|many|TRBV28|TRBD1
CASSLQGGRAFF
TGTGCCAGCAGTTTACAGGGGGGTAGGGCTTTCTTT
>TRBJ1-2|many|TRBV24-1|.
CATSDSSGIYGYTF
TGTGCCACCAGTGATTCGTCGGGGATCTATGGCTACACCTTC
>TRBJ2-5|many|TRBV10-3|TRBD1
CAITRDRLYETQYF
TGTGCCATCACTCGGGACAGGCTTTATGAGACCCAGTACTTC
>TRBJ2-7|many|TRBV12-5|.
CASGPSTHEQYF
TGTGCTAGTGGCCCATCGACCCACGAGCAGTACTTC
>TRBJ2-5|few|TRBV3-1|.
CASSPNAEGETQYF
TGTGCCAGCAGCCCAAACGCGGAGGGAGAGACCCAGTACTTC
>TRBJ2-5|.|TRBV27|.
CASSFFGGGGETQYF
TGTGCCAGCAGTTTCTTTGGCGGAGGGGGAGAGACCCAGTACTTC
>TRBJ2-7|many|TRBV4-1|.
CASSHLPASDRNYEQYF
TGCGCCAGCAGCCACCTGCCAGCTAGCGACAGAAATTACGAGCAGTACTTC
>TRBJ1-1|few|TRBV27|TRBD1
CASSLATGELNTEAFF
TGTGCCAGCAGTTTGGCGACAGGGGAATTGAACACTGAAGCTTTCTTT
>TRBJ1-2|many|TRBV20-1|TRBD1
CSARLTGVDGYTF
TGCAGTGCTAGGCTGACAGGGGTGGACGGCTACACCTTC
>TRBJ2-6|many|TRBV5-1|.
CASSFREVASSGANVLTF
TGCGCCAGCAGCTTTCGGGAAGTTGCCAGCTCTGGGGCCAACGTCCTGACTTTC
>TRBJ1-5|many|TRBV6-1|.
CASSEALIGRGGQPQHF
TGTGCCAGCAGTGAAGCCCTCATCGGCAGGGGCGGTCAGCCCCAGCATTTT
>TRBJ2-7|few|TRBV6-5|TRBD1
CASSYRRDRNSYEQYF
TGTGCCAGCAGTTACCGTAGGGACAGGAACTCCTACGAGCAGTACTTC
>TRBJ1-2|many|TRBV15|.
CATSGGGGLDYGYTF
TGTGCCACCAGCGGAGGGGGGGGGCTTGACTATGGCTACACCTTC
>TRBJ2-5|many|TRBV15|.
CATSTYASQETQYF
TGTGCCACCAGCACCTACGCCAGCCAAGAGACCCAGTACTTC
>TRBJ1-1|many|TRBV12-3/TRBV12-4|.
CASSLEGPYGAFF
TGTGCCAGCAGTCTTGAGGGGCCGTATGGAGCTTTCTTT
>TRBJ2-7|.|TRBV6-9|TRBD2
CASTLAGGFYEQYF
TGTGCCAGCACCTTAGCGGGAGGGTTCTACGAGCAGTACTTC
>TRBJ1-5|.|TRBV10-3|.
CAISEGGGSNQPQHF
TGTGCCATCAGTGAAGGGGGGGGGAGCAATCAGCCCCAGCATTTT
>TRBJ2-7|.|TRBV4-1|.
CASSQDINYEQYF
TGCGCCAGCAGCCAAGATATCAACTACGAGCAGTACTTC
>TRBJ2-7|many|TRBV6-1|.
CAGKIGTYEQYF
TGTGCCGGCAAGATTGGCACCTACGAGCAGTACTTC